The 3 T cell receptor beta chains presented below share a single source sample, sequenced in a study of shared clonotypes between healthy human individuals. CD8 cells regarded as naive lacked CD45RO, were positively chosen for CCR7, and omitted terminally differentiated effector memory CD45RA+ cells. TCRdb's copy holds only in-frame clones and misses some; the assay was immunoSEQ multiplex PCR. The sample includes roughly 600,000 clones, 98% seen only once; the top ten take 0.25% to 0.35%. The sample was naive CD8+ T cells sorted from blood. The origin of the receptors is a young man in good health.

The CDR3, as DNA: TGTGCCAGCAGTTTATCACAGGGGAACGAGCAGTACTTC. Protein product: CASSLSQGNEQYF. The chain combines TRBV28 with TRBJ2-7; 7 bases fit TRBD1. Germline V gene data show CDR1 as MDHEN and CDR2 as SYDVKM. The CDR3 length is 13 residues. V lost 1 base to trimming and J lost 5 bases; unmatched junction nucleotides: 2.

The chain carries TRBV11-2 and TRBJ2-5, with 8 positions matching TRBD1. From germline, CDR1 is SGHAT and CDR2 FQNNGV. J lost 5 bases, V lost 1 base, and 3 bases had no gene match. This CDR3 is 14 amino acids long. As DNA, the CDR3 is TGTGCCAGCAGCTTAGGGGCAGGGGGCGAGACCCAGTACTTC. Amino acid sequence: CASSLGAGGETQYF.

CDR3 sequence reads: CSVRQDANTGELFF. The CDR3 coding sequence is TGCAGCGTTCGACAGGACGCGAACACCGGGGAGCTGTTTTTT. The rearrangement links TRBV29-1 to TRBJ2-2, with D perhaps TRBD1 (6 bases). Germline V gene lookup returns CDR1 SQVTM and CDR2 ANQGSEA. V lost 5 bases to trimming and J lost 0 bases, with 10 bases between them. The CDR3 is 14 residues long.